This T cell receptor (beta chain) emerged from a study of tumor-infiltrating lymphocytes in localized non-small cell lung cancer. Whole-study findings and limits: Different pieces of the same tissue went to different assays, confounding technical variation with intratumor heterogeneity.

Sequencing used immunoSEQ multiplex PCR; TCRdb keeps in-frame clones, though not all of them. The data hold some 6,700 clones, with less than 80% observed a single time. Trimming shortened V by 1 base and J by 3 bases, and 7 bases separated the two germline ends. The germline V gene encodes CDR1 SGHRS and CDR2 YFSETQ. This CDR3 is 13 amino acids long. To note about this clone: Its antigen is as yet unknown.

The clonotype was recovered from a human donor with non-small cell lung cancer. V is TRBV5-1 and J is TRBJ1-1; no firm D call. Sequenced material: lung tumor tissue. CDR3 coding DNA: TGCGCCAGCAGCTTGATCCCTGACACTGAAGCTTTCTTT. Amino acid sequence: CASSLIPDTEAFF.